This TCR delta chain was sequenced during a study of Vδ1+ human thymocytes. Comment on this clone: What it binds is not known. In the same sample, other DNA sequences code for this CDR3.

The template was reverse-transcribed extracted RNA. Pooled V-gene forward primers with one constant-region reverse primer generated the CDR3 amplicons by multiplex PCR. TCRdb re-processed the multiplex PCR reads via CATT. The profile shows tens of thousands of delta-chain clones, 25% to 30% of them singletons. Notes on the study in general: Highly polyclonal TRG and TRD repertoires with Gaussian CDR3 length distributions appeared in thymus.

The CDR3 is 20 amino acids. V gave up 0 bases and J gave up 3 bases; unmatched junction bases: 14. Germline assignment: CDR1 TSWWSYY and CDR2 QGS. The chain joins TRDV1 to TRDJ1; 12 bases map to TRDD3. The sample was Vdelta1+ gamma-delta thymocytes from the thymus. The subset denotes: FACS-sorted CD3+ TCRalphabeta- TCRVdelta1+ TCRVdelta2- thymocytes. This TCR was sampled from a boy under two years old who had congenital heart surgery. Here the CDR3 reads CALGELIILLGDTQADKLIF. The CDR3 DNA is TGTGCTCTTGGGGAACTAATAATACTTCTGGGGGATACGCAGGCCGATAAACTCATCTTT.